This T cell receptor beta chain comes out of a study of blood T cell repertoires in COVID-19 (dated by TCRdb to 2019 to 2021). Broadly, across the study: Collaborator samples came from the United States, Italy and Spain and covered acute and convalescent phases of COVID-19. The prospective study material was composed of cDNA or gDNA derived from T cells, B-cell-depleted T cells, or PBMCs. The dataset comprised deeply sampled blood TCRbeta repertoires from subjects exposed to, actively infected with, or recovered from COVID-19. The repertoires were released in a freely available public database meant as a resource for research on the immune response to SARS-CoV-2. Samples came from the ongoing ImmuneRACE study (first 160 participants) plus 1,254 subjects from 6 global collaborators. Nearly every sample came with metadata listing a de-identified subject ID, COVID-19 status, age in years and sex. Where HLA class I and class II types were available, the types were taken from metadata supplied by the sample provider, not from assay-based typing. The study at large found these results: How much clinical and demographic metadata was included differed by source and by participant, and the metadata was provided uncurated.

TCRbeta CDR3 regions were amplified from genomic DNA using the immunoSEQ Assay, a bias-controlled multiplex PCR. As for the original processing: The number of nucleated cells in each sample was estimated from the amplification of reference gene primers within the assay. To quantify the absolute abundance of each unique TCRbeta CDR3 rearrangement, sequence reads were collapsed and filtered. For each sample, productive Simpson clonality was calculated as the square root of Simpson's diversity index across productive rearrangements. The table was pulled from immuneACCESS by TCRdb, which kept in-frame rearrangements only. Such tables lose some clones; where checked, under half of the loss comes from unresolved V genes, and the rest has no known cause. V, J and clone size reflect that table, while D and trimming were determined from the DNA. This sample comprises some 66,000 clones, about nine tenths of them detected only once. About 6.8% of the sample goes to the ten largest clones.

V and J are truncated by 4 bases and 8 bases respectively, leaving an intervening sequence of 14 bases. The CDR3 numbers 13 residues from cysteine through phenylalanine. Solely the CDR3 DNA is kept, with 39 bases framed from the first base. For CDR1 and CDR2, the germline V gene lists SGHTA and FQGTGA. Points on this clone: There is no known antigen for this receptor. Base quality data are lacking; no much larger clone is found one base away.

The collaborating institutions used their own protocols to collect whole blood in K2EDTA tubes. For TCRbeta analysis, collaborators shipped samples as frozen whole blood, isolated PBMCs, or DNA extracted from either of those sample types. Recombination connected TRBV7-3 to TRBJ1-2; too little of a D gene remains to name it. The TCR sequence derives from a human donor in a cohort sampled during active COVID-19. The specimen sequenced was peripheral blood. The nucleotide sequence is TGTGCCAGCAGCTCCACCGCAGGTCGCGGCTACACCTTC. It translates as CASSSTAGRGYTF.